Following are 28 T cell receptor beta chains from one sample sequenced in a study of CD4 T cells in relation to SARS-CoV-2 and coronaviruses. No antigen has been identified for these receptors. Clones were read by immunoSEQ multiplex PCR, and TCRdb kept only the in-frame ones, dropping some. The sample records approximately 43,000 clones, 84% being singletons. Source material: naive CD4+ T cells from PBMCs, cultured in vitro. Subset reported: naive CD4+ T cells isolated by negative enrichment. These receptors were taken from an adult with COVID-19.

The chain uses TRBV19 and TRBJ1-2; D perhaps matches TRBD1 (6 bases). Germline lookup yields CDR1 LNHDA and CDR2 SQIVND (reference sequence). The V gene lost 7 bases and the J gene lost 7 bases, with 25 bases spanning the gap. There are 16 residues in the CDR3. Here the CDR3 reads CASKSGARVDSGGYTF. The CDR3 bases are TGTGCCAGTAAATCGGGGGCGCGGGTGGATTCCGGTGGCTACACCTTC. Full variable domain (remainder filled in from reference TRBV19 and TRBJ1-2): DGGITQSPKYLFRKEGQNVTLSCEQNLNHDAMYWYRQDPGQGLRLIYYSQIVNDFQKGDIAEGYSVSREKKESFPLTVTSAQKNPTAFYLCASKSGARVDSGGYTFGSGTRLTVV.

The chain links TRBV3-1 (or the pseudogene TRBV3-2) to TRBJ2-1; no reliable D call. This CDR3 has 12 residues. Germline assignment: CDR1 LGHDT and CDR2 YNNKEL (reference sequence). The V end lost 1 base, the J end lost 10 bases, and 8 bases lay between the germline ends. The CDR3 is CASSQVSGEQFF. CDR3 nucleotides: TGTGCCAGCAGCCAAGTATCGGGCGAGCAGTTCTTC.

The chain combines TRBV27 with TRBJ2-7; a possible D gene is TRBD2 (6 bases). The V gene lost 2 bases and the J gene lost 4 bases, with 18 bases spanning the gap. This CDR3 has 16 residues. The germline CDR1 and CDR2 sequences are MNHEY and SMNVEV (reference sequence). Here the CDR3 reads CASSLGGYLETYEQYF. The CDR3 coding sequence is TGTGCCAGCAGTTTAGGAGGGTATCTAGAAACTTACGAGCAGTACTTC.

The V and J genes are TRBV19 and TRBJ2-7; possibly TRBD2 for D (5 bases). Germline-derived CDR1 and CDR2 are LNHDA and SQIVND (reference sequence). CDR3 length: 13 amino acids. The germline V and J ends were trimmed by 5 bases and 4 bases, with 12 bases remaining between them. CDR3 region: CASSPRTSYEQYF. CDR3 DNA: TGTGCCAGTAGTCCTCGGACTTCGTACGAGCAGTACTTC.

This clone was picked up one time. The rearrangement links TRBV18 to TRBJ2-2; TRBD1 aligns across 8 bases. Germline values: CDR1 KGHSH, CDR2 LQKENI. The CDR3 is made up of 16 amino acids. The ends lost 8 bases at V and 1 base at J; junction bases unmatched: 9. CDR3 loop: CASPSRDRRNTGELFF. As DNA, the CDR3 is TGTGCCAGCCCTTCCCGGGACAGGAGGAACACCGGGGAGCTGTTTTTT.

This chain connects TRBV6-5 to TRBJ2-7; D may be TRBD1 or TRBD2 (5 bases each). This CDR3 region has 14 residues. Trimming took off 5 bases at V and 1 base at J, with 12 bases between the two ends. Germline V CDR1 and CDR2: MNHEY, SVGAGI. For the CDR3, the DNA is TGTGCCAGCAGTCGACGGGACGAATCCTACGAGCAGTACTTC. Residues: CASSRRDESYEQYF.

V gene TRBV6-2 or TRBV6-3 combines with J gene TRBJ2-3; 11 bases are shared with TRBD2. V lost 1 base and J lost 0; bases outside the gene matches: 3. Germline lookup yields CDR1 MNHEY and CDR2 SVGEGT. The CDR3 has 17 residues. The CDR3 reads CASSYLRTSGSTDTQYF. CDR3 sequence (DNA): TGTGCCAGCAGTTACTTAAGGACTAGCGGGAGCACAGATACGCAGTATTTT.

This clone was counted between two and nine times. V and J are TRBV19 and TRBJ2-1, with 11 bases aligning to TRBD2. CDR1 is LNHDA, CDR2 SQIVND, per germline (reference sequence). Trimming removed 5 bases from V and 4 bases from J; junction bases left unmatched: 4. CDR3 size: 15 residues. CDR3 in DNA: TGTGCCAGTAGTGTGGGGACTAGCGGTTACAATGAGCAGTTCTTC. Protein product: CASSVGTSGYNEQFF.

The chain carries TRBV5-1 and TRBJ2-1; the match to TRBD2 covers 7 bases. The CDR3 contains 18 residues. Germline CDR1 SGHRS, CDR2 YFSETQ. Losses at the gene ends were 3 bases for V and 7 bases for J; bases not matched to a gene: 19. This chain's CDR3 is CASSSTSFVGGLVNEQFF. In DNA, the CDR3 is TGCGCCAGCAGCTCTACTAGCTTTGTGGGAGGGCTTGTGAATGAGCAGTTCTTC.

The gene calls are TRBV28 and TRBJ1-2, with 9 bases identical to TRBD1. V lost 8 bases to trimming and J lost 3 bases; unmatched junction nucleotides: 4. The CDR3 contains 13 residues. The germline gives CDR1 MDHEN, CDR2 SYDVKM. In DNA, the CDR3 is TGTGCCAGCGGCGGGACAGGGTACTATGGCTACACCTTC. Its translation: CASGGTGYYGYTF.

This chain connects TRBV5-1 to TRBJ2-2, with 7 bases identical to TRBD1. J was trimmed by 3 bases and V by 3 bases; bases with no gene match: 14. CDR1 and CDR2 from the germline V gene are SGHRS and YFSETQ. CDR3 length: 18 residues. The CDR3 sequence: CASSYTAWDRVYTGELFF. DNA of the CDR3: TGCGCCAGCAGCTACACGGCCTGGGACAGAGTATACACCGGGGAGCTGTTTTTT.

This rearrangement joins TRBV19 to TRBJ2-1; 10 bases map to TRBD2. With V trimmed by 5 bases and J by 4 bases, 5 bases remained unmatched. In germline, CDR1 is LNHDA, CDR2 SQIVND (reference sequence). The CDR3 length is 15 residues. The CDR3, as DNA: TGTGCCAGTAGTCGGACTAGCGGCAGTTACAATGAGCAGTTCTTC. Its translation: CASSRTSGSYNEQFF.

The chain is built from TRBV24-1 and TRBJ2-1; no clear D gene. This CDR3 has 11 residues. Trimming pared 4 bases from V and 12 bases from J, leaving 9 bases between. The germline V gene encodes CDR1 KGHDR and CDR2 SFDVKD. The CDR3 loop reads CATSDLLGQFF. CDR3 sequence (DNA): TGTGCCACCAGTGACTTACTGGGGCAGTTCTTC.

The rearrangement joins TRBV11-3 to TRBJ2-1; 12 bases align to TRBD2. CDR3 length: 14 amino acids. J gave up 9 bases and V 5 bases, and 5 bases lay outside the gene matches. Germline loops: CDR1 SGHNT, CDR2 YENEEA. CDR3 residues: CASSQGLAGSEQFF. The CDR3 DNA is TGTGCCAGCAGCCAAGGACTAGCGGGATCTGAGCAGTTCTTC.

The V gene is TRBV9, the J gene TRBJ2-1, with TRBD2 matching over 8 bases. Germline lookup yields CDR1 SGDLS and CDR2 YYNGEE. V lost 0 bases to trimming and J lost 3 bases; unmatched junction nucleotides: 5. CDR3 length: 16 amino acids. The CDR3 DNA reads TGTGCCAGCAGCGTAGGGGGACTAGATTTCTACAATGAGCAGTTCTTC. This encodes CASSVGGLDFYNEQFF.

The J gene is TRBJ2-2, the V gene TRBV6-7; TRBD1 might be the D (6 bases). TRBV6-7 is an open reading frame whose function is uncertain. With 0 bases removed from V and 1 base from J, the gap between germline ends came to 33 bases. The length of the CDR3 is 24 residues. This CDR3 reads CASSYSIRGPDSAGKEVNTGELFF. The CDR3 DNA follows: TGTGCCAGCAGTTACTCGATCAGGGGTCCGGACTCGGCCGGGAAAGAAGTGAACACCGGGGAGCTGTTTTTT.

The CDR3 region is CASSAGQGTGELFF. CDR3 bases: TGTGCCAGCAGCGCAGGACAGGGGACCGGGGAGCTGTTTTTT. The chain is built from TRBV9 and TRBJ2-2, with 9 positions matching TRBD1. The CDR3 is 14 residues long. Germline V gives CDR1 SGDLS, CDR2 YYNGEE. V trimming: 3 bases; J trimming: 5 bases; junction bases outside the gene matches: 2. Looking up the rest from reference TRBV9 and TRBJ2-2 gives the full variable domain: DSGVTQTPKHLITATGQRVTLRCSPRSGDLSVYWYQQSLDQGLQFLIQYYNGEERAKGNILERFSAQQFPDLHSELNLSSLELGDSALYFCASSAGQGTGELFFGEGSRLTVL.

On this clone itself: This sample includes further DNA sequences coding for the same CDR3. The chain has TRBV18 and TRBJ1-2; possible D gene TRBD1, 5 bases. Germline CDR1 is KGHSH and CDR2 is LQKENI. There are 12 residues in the CDR3. Trimming left V 2 bases short and J 8 bases short, with 9 bases between. The DNA of the CDR3 is TGTGCCAGCTCACCAGGGCGGGACGGCTACACCTTC. It translates to CASSPGRDGYTF.

The chain recombines TRBV19 with TRBJ1-5; D possibly corresponds to TRBD1 (5 bases). CDR1 LNHDA and CDR2 SQIVND come from the germline V gene (reference sequence). The CDR3 covers 14 residues. V gave up 8 bases and J gave up 3 bases, with 14 bases separating them. CDR3 amino acids: CASRRAEINQPQHF. Written as DNA, the CDR3 is TGTGCCAGTCGCAGGGCAGAGATCAATCAGCCCCAGCATTTT. The complete variable domain, with remaining parts taken from reference TRBV19 and TRBJ1-5, reads DGGITQSPKYLFRKEGQNVTLSCEQNLNHDAMYWYRQDPGQGLRLIYYSQIVNDFQKGDIAEGYSVSREKKESFPLTVTSAQKNPTAFYLCASRRAEINQPQHFGDGTRLSIL.

The CDR3 loop is CASSDGVYNEQFF. The CDR3 DNA sequence: TGTGCCAGCAGTGACGGGGTCTACAATGAGCAGTTCTTC. The rearrangement joins TRBV6-4 to TRBJ2-1; D is ambiguous. Germline CDR1 MRHNA, CDR2 SNTAGT. This CDR3 spans 13 amino acids. Trimming left V 2 bases short and J 3 bases short, with 5 bases between.

The chain carries TRBV10-3 and TRBJ2-3; 9 positions agree with TRBD1. This CDR3 region has 16 residues. J gave up 0 bases and V 7 bases, and 8 bases lay outside the gene matches. Germline assignment: CDR1 ENHRY and CDR2 SYGVKD. CDR3 coding DNA: TGTGCCATCAAGGGACAGGGTATGTTTAGCACAGATACGCAGTATTTT. Translating gives CAIKGQGMFSTDTQYF.

This clone was observed a few times. The V gene is TRBV7-2, the J gene TRBJ1-5; no clear D. Germline loops: CDR1 SGHTA, CDR2 FQGNSA. The CDR3 spans 15 residues. Trimming left V 2 bases short and J 3 bases short, with 11 bases between. The CDR3 nucleotides read TGTGCCAGCAGCTTAATTCCCGGTGACAATCAGCCCCAGCATTTT. Its protein product is CASSLIPGDNQPQHF. The complete variable domain, with remaining parts taken from reference TRBV7-2 and TRBJ1-5, reads GAGVSQSPSNKVTEKGKDVELRCDPISGHTALYWYRQSLGQGLEFLIYFQGNSAPDKSGLPSDRFSAERTGGSVSTLTIQRTQQEDSAVYLCASSLIPGDNQPQHFGDGTRLSIL.

This clone was seen just once. The V call is TRBV3-1 (or the pseudogene TRBV3-2), the J call TRBJ2-5, with D perhaps TRBD1 (5 bases). Germline V CDR1 and CDR2: LGHDT, YNNKEL (reference sequence). Trimming removed 2 bases from V and 2 bases from J, with 9 bases in between. The CDR3 has 14 residues. CDR3 region: CASSQTTDQETQYF. Written as DNA, the CDR3 is TGTGCCAGCAGCCAAACGACAGATCAAGAGACCCAGTACTTC.

This chain uses TRBV6-5 with TRBJ2-3; 12 bases are a match to TRBD2. J lost 4 bases, V lost 6 bases, and 5 bases had no gene match. Germline V gives CDR1 MNHEY, CDR2 SVGAGI. The CDR3 covers 15 residues. The CDR3 protein is CASRLTSGSPDTQYF. The CDR3 DNA is TGTGCCAGCAGGCTGACTAGCGGGAGCCCAGATACGCAGTATTTT.

The J gene is TRBJ2-5, the V gene TRBV18, with D hard to call. CDR1 KGHSH and CDR2 LQKENI come from the germline V gene. The CDR3 length is 14 residues. V lost 0 bases, J lost 7 bases, and 12 bases lay in between. CDR3 residues: CASSPPSPVGTQYF. The DNA for the CDR3 is TGTGCCAGCTCACCACCTTCTCCGGTAGGGACCCAGTACTTC. The whole variable domain, filled in from reference TRBV18 and TRBJ2-5, reads NAGVMQNPRHLVRRRGQEARLRCSPMKGHSHVYWYRQLPEEGLKFMVYLQKENIIDESGMPKERFSAEFPKEGPSILRIQQVVRGDSAAYFCASSPPSPVGTQYFGPGTRLLVL.

The genes are TRBV7-9 and TRBJ2-2; 7 positions agree with TRBD2. CDR3 length: 16 residues. The germline V gene has CDR1 SEHNR and CDR2 FQNEAQ (reference sequence). The V segment lost 2 bases and the J segment 1 base; nucleotides outside the gene matches: 4. DNA of the CDR3: TGTGCCAGCAGCTTATTTGGCGGGAGGAACACCGGGGAGCTGTTTTTT. It is translated as CASSLFGGRNTGELFF.

V gene TRBV7-2 combines with J gene TRBJ2-2, with TRBD2 matching 7 bases. CDR1 is SGHTA and CDR2 is FQGNSA in the germline V gene. After removal of 2 bases from V and 0 bases from J, the junction contained 3 bases not matched to a gene. The CDR3 contains 16 residues. This chain's CDR3 is CASSLNAGANTGELFF. The CDR3 nucleotides read TGTGCCAGCAGCTTAAATGCGGGGGCGAACACCGGGGAGCTGTTTTTT.

J is TRBJ2-7 and V is TRBV7-9, with 13 bases fitting TRBD2. CDR1 is SEHNR, CDR2 FQNEAQ, per germline (reference sequence). The V gene end was trimmed by 4 bases and the J gene end by 5 bases; junction bases not matched to a gene: 5. CDR3 length: 15 amino acids. For the CDR3, the DNA is TGTGCCAGCAGCTCTGGACTAGCGGGAGTCCACGAGCAGTACTTC. Protein product: CASSSGLAGVHEQYF. The whole variable domain, filled in from reference TRBV7-9 and TRBJ2-7, reads DTGVSQNPRHKITKRGQNVTFRCDPISEHNRLYWYRQTLGQGPEFLTYFQNEAQLEKSRLLSDRFSAERPKGSFSTLEIQRTEQGDSAMYLCASSSGLAGVHEQYFGPGTRLTVT.